This T cell receptor beta chain is from a study of early T cells in non-severe SARS-CoV-2 infection. Across the study: The sequenced material was bulk RNA from unsorted whole blood, and its chains were unpaired.

The V gene end was trimmed by 2 bases and the J gene end by 6 bases; junction bases not matched to a gene: 10. In germline, CDR1 is SEHNR, CDR2 FQNEAQ (reference sequence). The CDR3 covers 17 residues. The TCR library protocol was used to attach unique molecular identifiers. These identifiers were attached to individual cDNA molecules. TCRdb ran MiXCR on the 5' RACE reads and lists one entry per CDR3 protein. The data contain some 40,000 distinct CDR3 sequences, about 3.9% of them seen just once; the ten biggest clones take up 9% to 10%. This clonotype turned up a few times. The genes are TRBV7-9 and TRBJ2-1; TRBD2 agrees at 10 bases. The sequence came from an adult who was a healthcare worker with PCR-confirmed SARS-CoV-2 infection or an uninfected control (not recorded which). The sample consisted of whole blood. In DNA form, the CDR3 reads TGTGCCAGCAGCTTAACCCCCCCTAGCGGGAGACCCAATGAGCAGTTCTTC. Protein sequence: CASSLTPPSGRPNEQFF.